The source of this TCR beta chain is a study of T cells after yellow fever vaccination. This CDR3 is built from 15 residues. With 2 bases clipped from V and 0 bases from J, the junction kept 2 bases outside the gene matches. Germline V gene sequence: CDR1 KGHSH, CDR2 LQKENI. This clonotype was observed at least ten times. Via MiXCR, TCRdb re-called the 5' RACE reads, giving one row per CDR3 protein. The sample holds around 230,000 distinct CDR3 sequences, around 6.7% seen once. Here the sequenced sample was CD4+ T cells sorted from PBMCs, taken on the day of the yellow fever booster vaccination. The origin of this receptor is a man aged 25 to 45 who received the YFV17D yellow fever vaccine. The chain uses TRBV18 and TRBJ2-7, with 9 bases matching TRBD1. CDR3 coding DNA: TGTGCCAGCTCACCAGGGACAGGGAGCTCCTACGAGCAGTACTTC. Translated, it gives CASSPGTGSSYEQYF.